Listed here are 32 T cell receptor beta chains from one sample, sequenced in a study of cytomegalovirus exposure and HLA in healthy donors. A multiplex PCR was run with 60 Vbeta primers and 13 Jbeta primers. The data were produced by immunoSEQ multiplex PCR, yet TCRdb's version contains in-frame clones alone and is incomplete. The data contain around 130,000 clones, about 84% of them singletons. The sequenced sample was PBMCs. These receptors were obtained from a boy under 18 in good health and CMV-seronegative.

The genes are TRBV30 and TRBJ2-5; the match to TRBD1 covers 11 bases. Germline V gene lookup returns CDR1 GTSNPN and CDR2 SVGIG (reference sequence). V trimming: 5 bases; J trimming: 4 bases; junction bases outside the gene matches: 9. CDR3 size: 15 residues. CDR3 DNA: TGTGCCTGGGGCTCGGGACAGGGGGTGAGAGAGACCCAGTACTTC. Protein: CAWGSGQGVRETQYF.

The chain is built from TRBV7-9 and TRBJ2-3; 11 positions agree with TRBD2. The V and J ends lost 4 bases and 4 bases, in that order; junction bases with no gene match: 7. From germline, CDR1 is SEHNR and CDR2 FQNEAQ (reference sequence). The CDR3 sequence is 16 residues long. The CDR3 bases are TGTGCCAGCAGCTCCTTTACTAGCGGGAGTGCAGATACGCAGTATTTT. Translated: CASSSFTSGSADTQYF.

The chain couples TRBV25-1 to TRBJ2-2, with D maybe TRBD2 (5 bases). Germline CDR1 reads MGHDK; CDR2 reads SYGVNS. V lost 0 bases and J lost 2, with 13 bases in between. CDR3 length: 17 residues. The CDR3 reads CASSEYFGDLNTGELFF. The CDR3 DNA follows: TGTGCCAGCAGTGAATATTTCGGGGATCTCAACACCGGGGAGCTGTTTTTT.

This clone has a single count. CDR3 region: CASSYPTGNYGYTF. The CDR3 bases are TGTGCCAGCAGCTACCCGACAGGGAACTATGGCTACACCTTC. The chain carries TRBV5-6 and TRBJ1-2, with 7 nucleotides matching TRBD1. Germline V CDR1 and CDR2: SGHDT, YYEEEE. This CDR3 has 14 amino acids. The junction had 4 bases not matched to a gene; V was cut back by 3 bases and J by 2 bases.

This clone has only a few counts. The chain uses TRBV27 and TRBJ2-7; weak D call: TRBD1 (5 bases). The ends were cut back, 5 bases at V and 0 bases at J, with 8 bases in the middle. The CDR3 sequence is 13 residues long. Germline V CDR1 and CDR2: MNHEY, SMNVEV (reference sequence). The CDR3 here is CASSKQGSYEQYF. The CDR3 nucleotides read TGTGCCAGCAGTAAGCAGGGCTCCTACGAGCAGTACTTC.

The rearrangement links TRBV7-6 to TRBJ2-7; 9 nucleotides line up with TRBD1. Trimming took 5 bases from V and 6 from J; bases not matched to a gene: 11. Germline-derived CDR1 and CDR2 are SGHVS and FNYEAQ. The CDR3 runs 15 residues. For the CDR3, the DNA is TGTGCCAGCAGCCTGGGACAGGGATTGACGCTCGAGCAGTACTTC. Protein sequence: CASSLGQGLTLEQYF.

V is TRBV6-6 and J is TRBJ1-5, with D unclear. Germline-derived CDR1 and CDR2 are MNHNY and SVGAGI (reference sequence). V lost 2 bases to trimming and J lost 9 bases, with 14 bases between them. The CDR3 sequence is 14 residues long. CDR3 sequence reads: CASSYETRLPPQHF. CDR3 sequence (DNA): TGTGCCAGCAGTTACGAGACTCGTCTCCCGCCCCAGCATTTT.

The chain links TRBV4-1 to TRBJ1-1; tentatively, D is TRBD1 (6 bases). The CDR3 is made up of 15 amino acids. Germline assignment: CDR1 MGHRA and CDR2 YSYEKL. Between the trimmed V and J ends, which lost 2 bases and 4 bases, there was a span of 14 bases. The CDR3, as DNA: TGCGCCAGCAGCCAACTGGTAGGGGGTGGCACTGAAGCTTTCTTT. Protein: CASSQLVGGGTEAFF.

The chain carries TRBV6-5 and TRBJ2-7, with unresolved D. The V end lost 6 bases, the J end lost 4 bases, and 16 bases lay between the germline ends. The germline gives CDR1 MNHEY, CDR2 SVGAGI. The CDR3 spans 14 residues. In DNA, the CDR3 is TGTGCCAGCAGCCCCCACGGTGGTTCGTACGAGCAGTACTTC. This gives the protein CASSPHGGSYEQYF.

This rearrangement joins TRBV5-1 to TRBJ2-3; D perhaps matches TRBD2 (6 bases). The CDR3 has 14 amino acids. Germline loops: CDR1 SGHRS, CDR2 YFSETQ. V was clipped by 7 bases and J by 3 bases, with 15 bases between them. CDR3 sequence reads: CASSPGERTDTQYF. CDR3 sequence (DNA): TGCGCCAGCTCCCCGGGAGAACGGACAGATACGCAGTATTTT.

The genes are TRBV5-1 and TRBJ2-1; the match to TRBD2 covers 9 bases. The germline CDR1 and CDR2 sequences are SGHRS and YFSETQ. V was pared by 4 bases and J by 5 bases, with 4 bases of the junction left unmatched. The CDR3 runs 14 residues. This CDR3 is CASSPGTSNNEQFF. CDR3 sequence (DNA): TGCGCCAGCAGCCCGGGGACTAGCAACAATGAGCAGTTCTTC.

CDR3 bases: TGTGCCAGCTCACCGGCCCCCTACAATGAGCAGTTCTTC. This translates into CASSPAPYNEQFF. The J gene is TRBJ2-1, the V gene TRBV18; D is unclear. Germline CDR1 is KGHSH and CDR2 is LQKENI. V dropped 3 bases and J dropped 2 bases, with 5 bases sitting between them. This CDR3 is 13 amino acids long.

This clone is a singleton in its sample. The CDR3 reads CASSPKREYEQYF. The CDR3 bases are TGTGCCAGCAGCCCAAAGCGGGAATACGAGCAGTACTTC. The rearrangement links TRBV11-3 to TRBJ2-7; 7 nucleotides align to TRBD2. The CDR3 loop spans 13 amino acids. V lost 5 bases, J lost 4 bases, and 5 bases stayed unmatched. Germline V gene lookup returns CDR1 SGHNT and CDR2 YENEEA.

The sample holds a few counts of this clone. This chain joins TRBV6-5 and TRBJ1-1; unclear D gene. CDR3 size: 12 residues. V dropped 5 bases and J dropped 5 bases, with 9 bases sitting between them. Germline CDR1 MNHEY, CDR2 SVGAGI. The CDR3 protein is CASSRPGTEAFF. In DNA form, the CDR3 reads TGTGCCAGCAGTAGACCGGGGACTGAAGCTTTCTTT.

This clone was detected once. The CDR3 DNA reads as TGTGCCAGCAGTTCCGCGTCCTACGAGCAGTACTTC. Translation: CASSSASYEQYF. The rearrangement links TRBV6-5 to TRBJ2-7; no definite D call. Trimming left V 4 bases short and J 1 base short, with 5 bases between. CDR3 length: 12 residues. Germline V gene sequence: CDR1 MNHEY, CDR2 SVGAGI.

This clone was recorded a few times. The chain uses TRBV19 and TRBJ1-1; D is possibly TRBD1 (5 bases). This CDR3 spans 12 amino acids. V lost 7 bases and J 6 bases, leaving 12 bases between the germline ends. CDR1 is LNHDA, CDR2 SQIVND, per germline (reference sequence). The CDR3 nucleotides read TGTGCCAGTAATGCAGGGATGCCTGAAGCTTTCTTT. Its protein is CASNAGMPEAFF.

Here the CDR3 reads CASSPKLTSGRADTQYF. DNA of the CDR3: TGTGCCAGCAGCCCGAAGCTGACTAGCGGGAGGGCAGATACGCAGTATTTT. The chain joins TRBV7-9 to TRBJ2-3, with 14 bases lining up with TRBD2. The CDR3 length is 17 residues. Per germline, CDR1 SEHNR and CDR2 FQNEAQ (reference sequence). V dropped 5 bases and J dropped 4; count of bases not matched to a gene: 8. Full variable domain (remainder filled in from reference TRBV7-9 and TRBJ2-3): DTGVSQNPRHKITKRGQNVTFRCDPISEHNRLYWYRQTLGQGPEFLTYFQNEAQLEKSRLLSDRFSAERPKGSFSTLEIQRTEQGDSAMYLCASSPKLTSGRADTQYFGPGTRLTVL.

The rearrangement joins TRBV6-6 to TRBJ2-7; D is uncertain. The V gene lost 5 bases and the J gene lost 4 bases, with 12 bases spanning the gap. CDR1 and CDR2 (germline): MNHNY, SVGAGI (reference sequence). The CDR3 length is 13 residues. This chain's CDR3 is CASSPSARYEQYF. CDR3 nucleotides: TGTGCCAGCAGTCCCTCTGCCCGGTACGAGCAGTACTTC.

CDR3 sequence reads: CAWSAGFGANEKLFF. The CDR3 region has the DNA TGTGCCTGGAGTGCAGGATTTGGTGCTAATGAAAAACTGTTTTTT. The chain links TRBV30 to TRBJ1-4; D not certain. CDR3 length: 15 amino acids. Trimming shortened V by 1 base and J by 3 bases, and 12 bases separated the two germline ends. Per the germline V gene, CDR1 is GTSNPN and CDR2 is SVGIG (reference sequence).

The chain links TRBV5-6 to TRBJ2-1; weak D call: TRBD2 (6 bases). The CDR3 has 14 residues. V lost 1 base, J lost 5 bases, and 10 bases lay in between. From germline, CDR1 is SGHDT and CDR2 YYEEEE. CDR3 sequence reads: CASSLTGLNNEQFF. The CDR3 region has the DNA TGTGCCAGCAGCTTGACGGGACTGAACAATGAGCAGTTCTTC.

The chain recombines TRBV28 with TRBJ2-5, with D uncertain. Trimming left V 5 bases short and J 5 bases short, with 3 bases between. Germline V CDR1 and CDR2: MDHEN, SYDVKM. This CDR3 spans 10 amino acids. The CDR3 DNA sequence: TGTGCCAGCAGTAGCGAGACCCAGTACTTC. Translated, it gives CASSSETQYF.

This chain joins TRBV19 and TRBJ2-7, with 9 bases lining up with TRBD1. CDR1 LNHDA and CDR2 SQIVND come from the germline V gene (reference sequence). This CDR3 region has 14 residues. V trimming: 5 bases; J trimming: 0 bases; junction bases outside the gene matches: 2. The CDR3, as DNA: TGTGCCAGTAGTGCGGGACAGGGCTCCTACGAGCAGTACTTC. Translating it yields CASSAGQGSYEQYF.

This chain uses TRBV6-1 with TRBJ1-1; D unresolved. Trimming left V 3 bases short and J 1 base short, with 12 bases between. Germline V CDR1 and CDR2: MNHNS, SASEGT. This CDR3 spans 15 amino acids. Here the CDR3 reads CASSDIVYRNTEAFF. CDR3 bases: TGTGCCAGCAGTGATATTGTTTATAGGAACACTGAAGCTTTCTTT.

The rearrangement links TRBV11-1 to TRBJ1-1, with a tentative D call TRBD1 (5 bases). The CDR3 has 14 amino acids. Deletions cut 2 bases from V and 1 base from J, with 8 bases between. Looked up from germline, CDR1 is SGHAT and CDR2 is FQDESV (reference sequence). The CDR3 spells CASSLFTGNTEAFF. In DNA form, the CDR3 reads TGTGCCAGCAGCTTATTTACAGGGAACACTGAAGCTTTCTTT.

The chain has TRBV13 and TRBJ2-7; 10 bases are shared with TRBD1. CDR1 is PRHDT and CDR2 is FYEKMQ in the germline V gene (reference sequence). Unmatched junction bases numbered 11, after V lost 5 bases and J lost 1 base. The CDR3 consists of 17 residues. CDR3 sequence reads: CASSPIGGQGPSYEQYF. CDR3 coding DNA: TGTGCCAGCAGCCCTATCGGGGGACAGGGGCCATCCTACGAGCAGTACTTC.

The gene calls are TRBV27 and TRBJ2-7; 9 nucleotides agree with TRBD1. V lost 3 bases to trimming and J lost 4 bases; unmatched junction nucleotides: 4. From germline, CDR1 is MNHEY and CDR2 SMNVEV (reference sequence). There are 14 residues in the CDR3. The CDR3 region has the DNA TGTGCCAGCAGTTTGCGAGACAGGGGGTACGAGCAGTACTTC. Protein product: CASSLRDRGYEQYF.

The chain employs TRBV6-5 and TRBJ1-2, with unresolved D. Trimming removed 6 bases from V and 5 bases from J, with 13 bases in between. Germline assignment: CDR1 MNHEY and CDR2 SVGAGI. The CDR3 contains 13 residues. CDR3 in amino acids: CASRAGGSYGYTF. CDR3 bases: TGTGCCAGCAGAGCGGGTGGCTCATATGGCTACACCTTC.

This clone appeared a single time. The chain employs TRBV30 and TRBJ1-4; 8 nucleotides align to TRBD1. The CDR3 consists of 15 residues. After removal of 0 bases from V and 8 bases from J, the junction contained 8 bases not matched to a gene. CDR1 is GTSNPN and CDR2 is SVGIG in the germline V gene (reference sequence). The CDR3 is CAWSVRSRGPEKLFF. For the CDR3, the DNA is TGTGCCTGGAGTGTAAGAAGCAGGGGGCCCGAAAAACTGTTTTTT.

J is TRBJ1-5 and V is TRBV30, with D tentatively TRBD1 (5 bases). Germline CDR1 reads GTSNPN; CDR2 reads SVGIG (reference sequence). V was shortened by 2 bases and J by 3 bases, with 11 bases between the two germline ends. The CDR3 runs 14 residues. The CDR3 DNA is TGTGCCTGGAGTAACACAGGAAACAATCAGCCCCAGCATTTT. It specifies CAWSNTGNNQPQHF.

The chain joins TRBV30 to TRBJ2-1, with 9 bases matching TRBD2. The germline CDR1 and CDR2 sequences are GTSNPN and SVGIG (reference sequence). V dropped 1 base and J dropped 10; count of bases not matched to a gene: 5. The CDR3 is 13 amino acids. In DNA form, the CDR3 reads TGTGCCTGGAGTGGGCGGGAGGGGGGAGAGCAGTTCTTC. Translated: CAWSGREGGEQFF. Combining the CDR3 with reference TRBV30 and TRBJ2-1 gives the whole variable domain SQTIHQWPATLVQPVGSPLSLECTVEGTSNPNLYWYRQAAGRGLQLLFYSVGIGQISSEVPQNLSASRPQDRQFILSSKKLLLSDSGFYLCAWSGREGGEQFFGPGTRLTVL.

The chain has TRBV5-8 and TRBJ1-1; 7 bases align to TRBD1. V shed 4 bases, J shed 11 bases, and the junction held 8 bases outside the gene matches. CDR1 and CDR2 (germline): SGHTS, YDEGEE. The CDR3 has 12 amino acids. The CDR3 is CASSTSDREAFF. CDR3 DNA sequence: TGTGCCAGCAGCACCTCCGACAGGGAGGCTTTCTTT.

The V call is TRBV6-5, the J call TRBJ2-3; perhaps TRBD1 as D (5 bases). This CDR3 region has 15 residues. Trimming pared 2 bases from V and 1 base from J, leaving 10 bases between. CDR1 is MNHEY, CDR2 SVGAGI, per germline. The CDR3 region is CASSYDSVRTDTQYF. CDR3 sequence (DNA): TGTGCCAGCAGTTACGACAGCGTCCGCACAGATACGCAGTATTTT.